Below are 31 T cell receptor beta chains sequenced from a single sample in a study of persistence of HIV-infected CD4 T cells. The stimulus was an HIV-1 Gag 15-mer peptide pool, 0.8 to 1 ug/peptide/mL. Sorting selected CD4+ T cells upregulating both CD40 ligand and CD69. The immunoSEQ assay was version 4, run in survey mode. Clones were sequenced by immunoSEQ multiplex PCR, and TCRdb holds only the in-frame ones, with some missing. The table includes about 19,000 clones, less than 75% detected once. These receptors' antigens are unknown. The sequences come from CD4+ T cells sorted from PBMCs after approximately 19-hour stimulation, collected from a patient who received antiretroviral therapy. These receptors originate from an adult woman with HIV who was CMV-seropositive.

This clone was picked up one time. The CDR3 sequence: CASSYPGTPDTQYF. CDR3 sequence (DNA): TGTGCCAGCAGCTACCCCGGGACTCCAGATACGCAGTATTTT. The chain recombines TRBV11-3 with TRBJ2-3; tentative D call: TRBD2 (6 bases). Germline CDR1 and CDR2: SGHNT and YENEEA. V was trimmed by 4 bases and J by 4 bases, leaving 12 bases between them. This CDR3 is built from 14 residues.

The rearrangement joins TRBV25-1 to TRBJ2-5, with 10 bases identical to TRBD1. The junction had 11 bases not matched to a gene; V was cut back by 7 bases and J by 6 bases. The germline CDR1 and CDR2 sequences are MGHDK and SYGVNS. The CDR3 runs to 15 residues. As DNA, the CDR3 is TGTGCCAGCACCACCCCGACAGGGGGCGAGAAGACCCAGTACTTC. It yields the protein CASTTPTGGEKTQYF. The variable domain in full, completed from reference TRBV25-1 and TRBJ2-5, reads EADIYQTPRYLVIGTGKKITLECSQTMGHDKMYWYQQDPGMELHLIHYSYGVNSTEKGDLSSESTVSRIRTEHFPLTLESARPSHTSQYLCASTTPTGGEKTQYFGPGTRLLVL.

The chain is built from TRBV29-1 and TRBJ2-5; 10 nucleotides align to TRBD1. The V segment lost 2 bases and the J segment 5 bases; nucleotides outside the gene matches: 5. CDR1 and CDR2 from the germline V gene are SQVTM and ANQGSEA. There are 14 residues in the CDR3. The CDR3 DNA sequence: TGCAGCGTTGAAAGACAGGGGGCTTGGGAGACCCAGTACTTC. Translating gives CSVERQGAWETQYF.

The rearrangement links TRBV2 to TRBJ1-1; D remains ambiguous. Between the trimmed V and J ends, which lost 7 bases and 6 bases, there was a span of 6 bases. The CDR3 extends over 10 amino acids. The V gene's germline CDR1 is SNHLY and CDR2 FYNNEI. Here the CDR3 DNA reads TGTGCCAGCACGCGTGCTGAAGCTTTCTTT. Protein product: CASTRAEAFF.

This clone was observed once. This chain uses TRBV30 with TRBJ2-1, with D possibly called TRBD1 or TRBD2 (5 bases each). The germline CDR1 and CDR2 sequences are GTSNPN and SVGIG (reference sequence). Trimming removed 8 bases at V and 4 bases at J, with 15 bases between. The CDR3 has 13 amino acids. The CDR3 nucleotides read TGTGCCAGTGACGGGGCAGATTACAATGAGCAGTTCTTC. Residues: CASDGADYNEQFF.

This clone was seen only a few times. V and J are TRBV6-5 and TRBJ2-3, with unresolved D. This CDR3 has 15 amino acids. Between the trimmed V and J ends, which lost 4 bases and 0 bases, there was a span of 11 bases. Germline CDR1 and CDR2: MNHEY and SVGAGI. The DNA of the CDR3 is TGTGCCAGCAGTTCCCCTAGTCTTAGCACAGATACGCAGTATTTT. Protein: CASSSPSLSTDTQYF.

The V gene is TRBV12-3 or TRBV12-4, the J gene TRBJ1-6; D remains unclear. The CDR3 runs 12 residues. Trimming pared 3 bases from V and 9 bases from J, leaving 6 bases between. The CDR3 DNA follows: TGTGCCAGCAGTTTTAATGGTTCACCCCTCCACTTT. Encoded protein: CASSFNGSPLHF.

The rearrangement uses TRBV12-5 and TRBJ2-2, with a tentative D call TRBD1 (5 bases). V dropped 5 bases and J dropped 4 bases, with 20 bases sitting between them. CDR3 length: 17 residues. From germline, CDR1 is LGHNT and CDR2 FRNRAP. The CDR3 DNA is TGTGCTAGTGGTATACAATTACAGGTATCCGTCACCGGGGAGCTGTTTTTT. This gives the protein CASGIQLQVSVTGELFF.

The J gene is TRBJ1-1, the V gene TRBV5-1, with 7 bases that match TRBD1. Germline CDR1 is SGHRS and CDR2 is YFSETQ. J lost 4 bases, V lost 4 bases, and 10 bases had no gene match. This CDR3 is built from 15 residues. The CDR3: CASSPRTGEGTEAFF. CDR3 in DNA: TGCGCCAGCAGCCCTCGTACAGGGGAAGGCACTGAAGCTTTCTTT.

The V gene is TRBV6-1, the J gene TRBJ1-2; TRBD1 matches at 11 bases. The CDR3 is 14 amino acids. Losses at the gene ends were 3 bases for V and 10 bases for J; bases not matched to a gene: 7. The germline gives CDR1 MNHNS, CDR2 SASEGT. CDR3 DNA sequence: TGTGCCAGCAGTGAGCGGTGGGACAGGGGGGACTACACCTTC. Its protein is CASSERWDRGDYTF.

This clone has only one observation. V is TRBV11-3 and J is TRBJ2-1; 8 nucleotides agree with TRBD2. V gave up 5 bases and J gave up 3 bases; unmatched junction bases: 12. This CDR3 region has 17 residues. Germline V gene lookup returns CDR1 SGHNT and CDR2 YENEEA. CDR3: CASSTTIRGGGYNEQFF. As DNA, the CDR3 is TGTGCCAGCAGCACCACGATTCGGGGGGGAGGCTACAATGAGCAGTTCTTC.

The chain uses TRBV6-2 or TRBV6-3 and TRBJ2-7, with D unresolved. With 5 bases removed from V and 2 bases from J, the gap between germline ends came to 7 bases. Germline V lookup: CDR1 MNHEY, CDR2 SVGEGT. CDR3 length: 12 residues. The CDR3 protein is CASSPGTYEQYF. CDR3 sequence (DNA): TGTGCCAGCAGTCCCGGAACCTACGAGCAGTACTTC.

The genes are TRBV18 and TRBJ1-2; D call uncertain. The CDR3 contains 16 residues. V lost 0 bases to trimming and J lost 10 bases, with 21 bases between them. Per the germline V gene, CDR1 is KGHSH and CDR2 is LQKENI. The CDR3 region is CASSPPNMALSGDYTF. The CDR3 DNA reads as TGTGCCAGCTCACCACCGAACATGGCCTTGTCCGGTGACTACACCTTC.

As regards this clone: Other DNA variants within this sample encode the same CDR3. The chain links TRBV5-1 to TRBJ1-1, with D tentatively TRBD1 (5 bases). CDR1 SGHRS and CDR2 YFSETQ come from the germline V gene. Trimming removed 2 bases at V and 1 base at J, with 9 bases between. The CDR3 is 14 residues long. CDR3 DNA: TGCGCCAGCAGCTTACTGCAGGGGAACACTGAAGCTTTCTTT. It is translated as CASSLLQGNTEAFF.

The chain uses TRBV5-6 and TRBJ2-3, with D perhaps matching TRBD2 (7 bases). CDR3 size: 15 residues. Trimming left V 4 bases short and J 5 bases short, with 17 bases between. CDR1 is SGHDT, CDR2 YYEEEE, per germline. CDR3 sequence (DNA): TGTGCCAGCAGCGTCCGGCGGGGGCAGGTAGATACGCAGTATTTT. Translation: CASSVRRGQVDTQYF.

This chain connects TRBV5-5 to TRBJ2-7; D gene uncertain. The ends were cut back, 0 bases at V and 9 bases at J, with 16 bases in the middle. Germline V gene lookup returns CDR1 SGHKS and CDR2 YYEKEE (reference sequence). This CDR3 comprises 14 residues. The CDR3 sequence: CASSLALIGRGQYV. The DNA for the CDR3 is TGTGCCAGCAGCTTGGCCCTGATAGGGCGTGGGCAGTACGTC.

The chain combines TRBV7-2 with TRBJ2-3; 7 bases line up with TRBD2. V shed 1 base, J shed 1 base, and the junction held 2 bases outside the gene matches. The CDR3 covers 15 residues. Germline CDR1 and CDR2: SGHTA and FQGNSA. The CDR3, as DNA: TGTGCCAGCAGCTTAGGTGCGGGGGGCACAGATACGCAGTATTTT. It yields the protein CASSLGAGGTDTQYF.

This clone was seen once. V usage is TRBV7-2 and J usage is TRBJ1-5; D is unclear. The CDR3 runs 13 residues. Trimming took off 3 bases at V and 5 bases at J, with 8 bases between the two ends. Looked up from germline, CDR1 is SGHTA and CDR2 is FQGNSA. CDR3 residues: CASSFGPYQPQHF. In nucleotides, the CDR3 is TGTGCCAGCAGCTTTGGACCCTATCAGCCCCAGCATTTT.

A word on this clone: The sample carries other DNA sequences with the same CDR3. V and J are TRBV19 and TRBJ1-6; possibly TRBD1 for D (5 bases). V shed 3 bases and J shed 10 bases, with 10 bases lying between them. The CDR3 is 13 residues long. Germline assignment: CDR1 LNHDA and CDR2 SQIVND (reference sequence). CDR3 loop: CASSIREGSPLHF. Written as DNA, the CDR3 is TGTGCCAGTAGTATCAGGGAGGGCTCACCCCTCCACTTT. Full variable domain (outside the CDR3, taken from reference TRBV19 and TRBJ1-6): DGGITQSPKYLFRKEGQNVTLSCEQNLNHDAMYWYRQDPGQGLRLIYYSQIVNDFQKGDIAEGYSVSREKKESFPLTVTSAQKNPTAFYLCASSIREGSPLHFGNGTRLTVT.

The chain links TRBV5-1 to TRBJ1-4; tentative D call: TRBD1 (6 bases). Trimming took 3 bases from V and 2 from J, leaving 8 bases between them. The germline CDR1 and CDR2 sequences are SGHRS and YFSETQ. This CDR3 spans 14 amino acids. The CDR3 coding sequence is TGCGCCAGCAGCTCAGGACAGACTAATGAAAAACTGTTTTTT. Amino acid sequence: CASSSGQTNEKLFF.

This clone has a single count. The rearrangement joins TRBV4-1 to TRBJ2-4; D gene unclear. CDR3 size: 17 residues. V was trimmed by 0 bases and J by 1 base, leaving 13 bases between them. CDR1 and CDR2 (germline): MGHRA, YSYEKL. The CDR3 protein is CASSQDWLFQAKNIQYF. In nucleotides, the CDR3 is TGCGCCAGCAGCCAAGATTGGCTGTTCCAGGCCAAAAACATTCAGTACTTC.

J is TRBJ2-2 and V is TRBV30, with a possible D match to TRBD2 (5 bases). Germline CDR1 and CDR2: GTSNPN and SVGIG (reference sequence). The ends were cut back, 2 bases at V and 6 bases at J, with 7 bases in the middle. The CDR3 sequence is 12 residues long. CDR3 region: CAWSRGAGELFF. The CDR3 nucleotides read TGTGCCTGGAGTCGGGGAGCCGGGGAGCTGTTTTTT.

The chain couples TRBV18 to TRBJ1-6; D remains unclear. The CDR3 extends over 16 amino acids. Germline lookup yields CDR1 KGHSH and CDR2 LQKENI. V lost 8 bases to trimming and J lost 6 bases, with 20 bases between them. The CDR3 DNA follows: TGTGCCAGCCTACGGGATAGGACGCAACCTAATTCACCCCTCCACTTT. Encoded protein: CASLRDRTQPNSPLHF.

This clone was observed a few times. J is TRBJ2-5 and V is TRBV3-1 (or the pseudogene TRBV3-2), with unresolved D. In germline, CDR1 is LGHDT, CDR2 YNNKEL (reference sequence). Trimming took off 2 bases at V and 8 bases at J, with 15 bases between the two ends. The CDR3 consists of 14 residues. This chain's CDR3 is CASSQPGFLDTQYF. The CDR3 nucleotides are TGTGCCAGCAGCCAACCGGGTTTTTTAGATACCCAGTACTTC.

The chain combines TRBV7-8 with TRBJ1-2; D is unclear. V lost 1 base and J lost 4, with 13 bases in between. The germline V gene has CDR1 SGHVS and CDR2 FQNEAQ. The CDR3 loop spans 15 amino acids. This CDR3 reads CASSLEVDTFYGYTF. DNA for the CDR3: TGTGCCAGCAGCTTAGAGGTTGACACCTTCTATGGCTACACCTTC.

The rearrangement links TRBV18 to TRBJ1-1; D uncertain. The CDR3 extends over 14 amino acids. The V end lost 2 bases, the J end lost 2 bases, and 9 bases lay between the germline ends. Germline-derived CDR1 and CDR2 are KGHSH and LQKENI. CDR3 amino acids: CASSPVETNTEAFF. CDR3 coding DNA: TGTGCCAGCTCACCAGTAGAGACTAACACTGAAGCTTTCTTT.

The chain employs TRBV5-4 and TRBJ2-5; TRBD2 agrees at 8 bases. V lost 0 bases to trimming and J lost 2 bases; unmatched junction nucleotides: 3. This CDR3 is 15 amino acids long. Germline CDR1 SGHNT, CDR2 YYREEE (reference sequence). The CDR3 spells CASSLGGGNQETQYF. The CDR3 nucleotides are TGTGCCAGCAGCTTGGGCGGGGGGAATCAAGAGACCCAGTACTTC.

V gene TRBV6-6 combines with J gene TRBJ1-2; D remains ambiguous. V was shortened by 6 bases and J by 3 bases, with 11 bases between the two germline ends. Germline-derived CDR1 and CDR2 are MNHNY and SVGAGI (reference sequence). The CDR3 length is 13 residues. CDR3 region: CASSLQRDYGYTF. For the CDR3, the DNA is TGTGCCAGCAGCCTGCAACGGGACTATGGCTACACCTTC.

This clone was detected a few times. The chain combines TRBV14 with TRBJ2-7; 10 bases are shared with TRBD1. Germline-derived CDR1 and CDR2 are SGHDN and FVKESK. The CDR3 is made up of 17 amino acids. Trimming cost V 0 bases and J 2 bases; bases outside gene matches: 7. CDR3 coding DNA: TGTGCCAGCAGCCAAGATATCGACAGGGGGCGAGCCTACGAGCAGTACTTC. Protein product: CASSQDIDRGRAYEQYF. Complete variable domain (other parts from reference TRBV14 and TRBJ2-7): EAGVTQFPSHSVIEKGQTVTLRCDPISGHDNLYWYRRVMGKEIKFLLHFVKESKQDESGMPNNRFLAERTGGTYSTLKVQPAELEDSGVYFCASSQDIDRGRAYEQYFGPGTRLTVT.

The rearrangement links TRBV7-3 to TRBJ2-2; TRBD2 aligns across 8 bases. Germline V gene lookup returns CDR1 SGHTA and CDR2 FQGTGA. The CDR3 contains 14 residues. J lost 7 bases, V lost 5 bases, and 6 bases had no gene match. The CDR3 protein is CASSASGGGGELFF. Here the CDR3 DNA reads TGTGCCAGCAGCGCCAGCGGGGGAGGCGGGGAGCTGTTTTTT.

The V and J genes are TRBV7-9 and TRBJ1-5, with no clear D. Germline lookup yields CDR1 SEHNR and CDR2 FQNEAQ (reference sequence). Trimming removed 5 bases from V and 0 bases from J, with 11 bases in between. The CDR3 has 15 residues. The CDR3 region has the DNA TGTGCCAGCAGCCCGCCGGGATCTAGCAATCAGCCCCAGCATTTT. Amino acid sequence: CASSPPGSSNQPQHF.